This T cell receptor beta chain was captured in a study of blood T cell repertoires in COVID-19 (dated by TCRdb to the early 2020s). With regard to the full study: Samples covering the acute and convalescent phases of COVID-19 were provided by collaborators in the United States, Italy and Spain. The repertoires were released in a freely available public database intended as a resource for research on the immune response to SARS-CoV-2. Samples were obtained from the ongoing ImmuneRACE study (first 160 participants) and from 1,000 to 1,500 subjects provided by 6 global collaborators. Subjects who had been exposed to COVID-19, were actively infected with it, or had recovered from it provided the deeply sampled blood TCRbeta repertoires that made up the dataset. A de-identified subject ID, COVID-19 status, age in years and sex were almost always included in the sample metadata. Where available, HLA class I and class II types were obtained from metadata supplied by the sample provider rather than from assay-based typing. The prospective study material was composed of cDNA or gDNA derived from T cells, B-cell-depleted T cells, or PBMCs.

Participants in the prospective study were aged roughly 18 to 89 years, lived in approximately 26 United States geographic areas, and enrolled through a virtual design. To assign participants to cohorts, the prospective study relied on clinical history that participants themselves reported in a screening survey and a study questionnaire. ImmuneRACE Cohort 3 recovered participants were defined by two consecutive negative NP/OP PCR tests, healthcare professional clearance, or symptom resolution. Mobile phlebotomists in the prospective study collected whole blood, serum and a nasopharyngeal or oropharyngeal swab from every participant. Participants in the prospective study had the option to provide additional blood draws and questionnaires over a 2-month period. Before DNA extraction, blood samples from the prospective study were shipped at room temperature or frozen. In regard to this clone: Its antigen is not yet known. Per-nucleotide qualities are absent, and no much larger clonotype sits a single base away.

Deletion took 2 bases off V and 6 bases off J, with a span of 11 bases between the germline ends. CDR1 and CDR2 are read off the germline V gene as SNHLY and FYNNEI. CDR3 length: 13 amino acids, cysteine to phenylalanine. The kept DNA is CDR3 alone, 39 bases in frame from the first base. The paper's findings and limits, for the study overall: The amount of clinical and demographic metadata varied by source and participant and was provided uncurated.

The immunoSEQ Assay, a bias-controlled multiplex PCR, was used to amplify TCRbeta CDR3 regions from genomic DNA. In the paper's pipeline: The number of nucleated cells in each sample was estimated by amplification of reference gene primers within the assay. To quantify the absolute abundance of each unique TCRbeta CDR3 rearrangement, sequence reads were collapsed and filtered. For each sample, productive Simpson clonality was calculated as the square root of Simpson's diversity index across productive rearrangements. TCRdb limited this immuneACCESS table to in-frame rearrangements with V and J called. A share of clones is missing; checked studies link under half to unresolved V genes, and the rest is unexplained. V and J calls and clone size follow that table, whereas D and trimming were derived from the DNA. The sample includes 380,000 or so clones, with more than 70% observed a single time. 1% to 1.5% of the sample belongs to the ten largest clones.

The rearrangement joined TRBV2 to TRBJ2-7; no confident D gene assignment can be made. This receptor was taken from a man aged 25 to 45 who had recovered from COVID-19. The sequenced material came from PBMCs or T cells enriched from blood (not recorded which). Here the CDR3 is given as CASSEHGSGEQYF. The nucleotide sequence reads as follows: TGTGCCAGCAGTGAACATGGATCGGGCGAGCAGTACTTC.